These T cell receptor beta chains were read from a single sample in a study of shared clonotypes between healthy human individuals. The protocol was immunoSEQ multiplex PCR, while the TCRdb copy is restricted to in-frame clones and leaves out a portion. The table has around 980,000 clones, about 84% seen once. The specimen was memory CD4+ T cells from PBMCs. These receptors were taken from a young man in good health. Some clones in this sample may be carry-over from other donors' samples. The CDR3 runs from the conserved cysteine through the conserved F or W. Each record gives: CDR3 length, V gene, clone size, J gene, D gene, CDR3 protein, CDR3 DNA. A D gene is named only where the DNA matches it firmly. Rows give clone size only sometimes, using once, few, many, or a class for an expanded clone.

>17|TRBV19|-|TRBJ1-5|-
CASSTPQGLYSNQPQHF
TGTGCCAGTAGTACTCCACAGGGCCTCTACAGCAATCAGCCCCAGCATTTT
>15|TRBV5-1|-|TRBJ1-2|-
CASSRGSGRLDGYTF
TGCGCCAGCAGCCGGGGGTCGGGCAGGCTCGATGGCTACACCTTC
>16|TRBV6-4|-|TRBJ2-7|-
CASSSPPGQVSYEQYF
TGTGCCAGCAGTTCACCCCCGGGACAAGTGTCCTACGAGCAGTACTTC
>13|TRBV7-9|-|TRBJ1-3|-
CASSQNSGNTIYF
TGTGCCAGCAGCCAGAACTCTGGAAACACCATATATTTT
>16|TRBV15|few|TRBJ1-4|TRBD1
CATSRDRQNVNEKLFF
TGTGCCACCAGCAGGGACAGGCAGAATGTCAATGAAAAACTGTTTTTT
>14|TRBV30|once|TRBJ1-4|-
CAWSEEGPDEKLFF
TGTGCCTGGAGTGAGGAGGGGCCAGATGAAAAACTGTTTTTT
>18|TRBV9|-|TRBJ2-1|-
CASSPPGVSRSSYNEQFF
TGTGCCAGCAGCCCTCCCGGAGTCAGCCGTAGCTCCTACAATGAGCAGTTCTTC
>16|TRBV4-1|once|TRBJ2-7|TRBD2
CASSQGSGSFTYEQYF
TGCGCCAGCAGCCAGGGGAGCGGGAGTTTTACCTACGAGCAGTACTTC
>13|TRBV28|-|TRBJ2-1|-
CASSFSLGDEQFF
TGTGCCAGCAGTTTCTCCCTGGGGGATGAGCAGTTCTTC
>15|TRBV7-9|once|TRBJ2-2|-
CASRFAGVRTGELFF
TGTGCCAGCAGATTCGCAGGGGTACGCACCGGGGAGCTGTTTTTT
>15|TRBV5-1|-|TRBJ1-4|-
CASSLEGSAHEKLFF
TGCGCCAGCAGCTTGGAGGGGTCGGCTCATGAAAAACTGTTTTTT
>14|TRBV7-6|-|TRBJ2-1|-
CASSPPGIANEQLF
TGTGCCAGCAGCCCCCCCGGGATCGCCAATGAGCAGCTCTTC
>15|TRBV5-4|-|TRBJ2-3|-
CASSLTGLPADTQYF
TGTGCCAGCAGCTTGACAGGGTTGCCGGCAGATACGCAGTATTTT
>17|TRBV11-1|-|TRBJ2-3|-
CASSLRPGLLMSDTQYF
TGTGCCAGCAGCTTAAGGCCGGGACTCCTGATGTCAGATACGCAGTATTTT
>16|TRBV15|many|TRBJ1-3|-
CATSRGDRRIKDTIYF
TGTGCCACCAGCAGGGGGGACCGGCGAATAAAGGACACCATATATTTT
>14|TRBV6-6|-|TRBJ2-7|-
CASSSPGRSYEQYF
TGTGCCAGCAGTTCCCCTGGCAGGTCCTACGAGCAGTACTTC
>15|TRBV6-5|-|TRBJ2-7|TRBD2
CASSQRPGLVLEQYF
TGTGCCAGCAGTCAGAGACCGGGACTAGTTCTCGAGCAGTACTTC
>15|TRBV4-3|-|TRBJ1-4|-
CASSPPGTDNEKLFF
TGCGCCAGCAGCCCCCCAGGGACCGATAATGAAAAACTGTTTTTT
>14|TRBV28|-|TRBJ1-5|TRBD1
CASSYRGRDQPQHF
TGTGCCAGCAGTTACAGGGGGCGCGATCAGCCCCAGCATTTT
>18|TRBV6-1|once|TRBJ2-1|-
CASSEYPDWERSYNEQFF
TGTGCCAGCAGTGAATACCCCGATTGGGAGCGCTCCTACAATGAGCAGTTCTTC
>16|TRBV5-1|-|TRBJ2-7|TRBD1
CASSLPLQGAVDEQYF
TGCGCCAGCAGCCTTCCTTTACAGGGGGCGGTCGACGAGCAGTACTTC
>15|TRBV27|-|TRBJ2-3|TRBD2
CASSWGGSSTDTQYF
TGTGCCAGCAGTTGGGGAGGGAGTAGCACAGATACGCAGTATTTT
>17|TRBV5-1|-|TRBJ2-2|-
CASSRGWRDSRAGELFF
TGCGCCAGCAGCAGGGGGTGGCGGGACTCAAGGGCCGGGGAGCTGTTTTTT
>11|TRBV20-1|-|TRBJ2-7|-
CSAPRGDEQYF
TGCAGTGCTCCGAGGGGGGACGAGCAGTACTTC
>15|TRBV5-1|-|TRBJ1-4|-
CASSLPESGDEKLFF
TGCGCCAGCAGCCTCCCGGAATCAGGTGATGAAAAACTGTTTTTT
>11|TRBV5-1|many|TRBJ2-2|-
CASSLSGELFF
TGCGCCAGCAGCTTGTCCGGGGAGCTGTTTTTT
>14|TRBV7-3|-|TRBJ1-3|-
CASSLDRAGNTIYF
TGTGCCAGCAGCTTAGATCGGGCCGGGAACACCATATATTTT
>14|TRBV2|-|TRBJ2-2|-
CASSYTANTGELFF
TGTGCCAGCAGTTATACAGCGAACACCGGGGAGCTGTTTTTT
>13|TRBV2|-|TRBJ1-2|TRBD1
CASSDGQGPGYTF
TGTGCCAGCAGCGACGGACAGGGTCCTGGCTACACCTTC
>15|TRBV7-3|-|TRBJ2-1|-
CASSPRNEGSNEQFF
TGTGCCAGCAGCCCACGGAATGAGGGGAGCAATGAGCAGTTCTTC
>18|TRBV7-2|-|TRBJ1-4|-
CASSLAPVTPSTNEKLFF
TGTGCCAGCAGCTTAGCGCCTGTTACTCCTTCAACTAATGAAAAACTGTTTTTT
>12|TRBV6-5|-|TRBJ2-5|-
CASSSAEETQYF
TGTGCCAGCTCGTCAGCGGAAGAGACCCAGTACTTC
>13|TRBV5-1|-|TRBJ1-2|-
CASSQGQSYGYTF
TGCGCCAGCTCACAGGGACAATCCTATGGCTACACCTTC
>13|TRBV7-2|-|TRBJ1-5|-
CASSLEGDQPQHF
TGTGCCAGCAGCTTAGAGGGGGATCAGCCCCAGCATTTT